The 8 T cell receptor beta chains presented below share a single source sample, sequenced in a study of blood T cell repertoires in COVID-19. Some clones are missing from TCRdb's copy, which holds only in-frame ones; the method was immunoSEQ multiplex PCR. The repertoire holds 200,000 to 250,000 clones, with roughly 80% as singletons. Input material: PBMCs or T cells enriched from blood (not recorded which). The receptors derive from a man in his sixties who had recovered from COVID-19.

This sequence joins TRBV7-9 and TRBJ2-3; TRBD2 matches 9 bases. The trim removed 5 bases at V and 4 bases at J, leaving 16 bases unmatched. This CDR3 is built from 18 residues. Germline V gene data show CDR1 as SEHNR and CDR2 as FQNEAQ (reference sequence). Here the CDR3 DNA reads TGTGCCAGCAGCGCTCCTCGCGGGGGGGGTCTTAGGTCAGATACGCAGTATTTT. It codes for CASSAPRGGGLRSDTQYF.

The chain combines TRBV5-5 with TRBJ1-4, with TRBD1 as a possible D gene (6 bases). The V end lost 9 bases, the J end lost 1 base, and 10 bases lay between the germline ends. The CDR3 totals 13 residues. CDR1 is SGHKS, CDR2 YYEKEE, per germline (reference sequence). CDR3 coding DNA: TGTGCCACCAGGGGAGTAACTAATGAAAAACTGTTTTTT. Translated, it gives CATRGVTNEKLFF.

This clone showed up just a few times. The chain is built from TRBV11-2 and TRBJ2-3; 10 bases line up with TRBD2. Germline V gives CDR1 SGHAT, CDR2 FQNNGV. The CDR3 is made up of 15 amino acids. The trim removed 5 bases at V and 3 bases at J, leaving 5 bases unmatched. The chain's CDR3 is CASSPGTSVTDTQYF. The CDR3 nucleotides read TGTGCCAGCAGCCCCGGGACTAGCGTGACAGATACGCAGTATTTT.

This chain uses TRBV5-8 with TRBJ1-2, with D perhaps TRBD1 (6 bases). The V and J ends lost 1 base and 7 bases respectively, with 8 bases between them. Per the germline V gene, CDR1 is SGHTS and CDR2 is YDEGEE. The CDR3 spans 12 residues. The CDR3 sequence: CASSLRGIGYTF. CDR3 nucleotides: TGTGCCAGCAGCTTGAGGGGGATTGGCTACACCTTC.

This clone was counted once. This chain uses TRBV10-3 with TRBJ1-1, with D unclear. Germline assignment: CDR1 ENHRY and CDR2 SYGVKD. V was clipped by 2 bases and J by 1 base, with 8 bases between them. This CDR3 is 14 amino acids long. In nucleotides, the CDR3 is TGTGCCATCAGTGAGGCCACAGAGAACACTGAAGCTTTCTTT. Amino acids: CAISEATENTEAFF.

This clone has only a few counts. The chain couples TRBV18 to TRBJ1-2; possibly TRBD1 for D (6 bases). CDR3 length: 15 residues. CDR1 is KGHSH, CDR2 LQKENI, per germline. Trimming removed 4 bases from V and 0 bases from J, with 12 bases in between. DNA for the CDR3: TGTGCCAGCTCACTCTCGACAGGATCTAACTATGGCTACACCTTC. The encoded protein is CASSLSTGSNYGYTF.

This clone was counted only a few times. The rearrangement uses TRBV5-1 and TRBJ2-1; D is perhaps TRBD1 (5 bases). Germline CDR1 and CDR2: SGHRS and YFSETQ. Trimming took 0 bases from V and 8 from J, leaving 21 bases between them. The CDR3 has 17 amino acids. The CDR3 bases are TGCGCCAGCAGCTTGGGGGCTAGGGGCCAACAGTCGGATGAGCAGTTCTTC. It codes for CASSLGARGQQSDEQFF.

This clone was picked up one time. This chain uses TRBV2 with TRBJ1-2; D unclear. There are 11 residues in the CDR3. The V gene's germline CDR1 is SNHLY and CDR2 FYNNEI. With 11 bases removed from V and 10 bases from J, the gap between germline ends came to 17 bases. CDR3 in amino acids: CAGNGMEAYTF. DNA for the CDR3: TGTGCCGGAAACGGGATGGAGGCCTACACCTTC.